This T cell receptor (beta chain) was captured in a study of siplizumab effects on memory and regulatory T cells. The assay was immunoSEQ multiplex PCR, and TCRdb's table has in-frame clones only and misses some. The top ten clones hold about 1.4% of a sample with about 82,000 clones, roughly 87% of them seen once. The CDR3 runs to 13 residues. Germline V lookup: CDR1 LNHDA, CDR2 SQIVND (reference sequence). Trimming removed 4 bases at V and 4 bases at J, with 10 bases between. As for this clone: Antigen specificity is unknown.

Study-wide points: Alloreactive sequences from unstimulated CD4+ memory cells fell significantly with siplizumab.

This chain uses TRBV19 with TRBJ1-1, with unresolved D. Sequences were obtained from Tregs sorted from blood. The origin of this receptor is a human donor in good health. For the CDR3, the DNA is TGTGCCAGTAGTACCACAGCGGGCACTGAAGCTTTCTTT. Protein product: CASSTTAGTEAFF. Full variable domain (missing parts from reference TRBV19 and TRBJ1-1): DGGITQSPKYLFRKEGQNVTLSCEQNLNHDAMYWYRQDPGQGLRLIYYSQIVNDFQKGDIAEGYSVSREKKESFPLTVTSAQKNPTAFYLCASSTTAGTEAFFGQGTRLTVV.